These 31 T cell receptor beta chains came from one sample sequenced in a study of OX40 agonist ivuxolimab in advanced cancers. The table came from immunoSEQ multiplex PCR; TCRdb's copy has only in-frame clones and leaves some out. Here the sample spans about 88,000 clones, more than 80% being singletons. The sample in question was CD4+ or CD8+ T cells sorted from blood, obtained in a trial of the OX40 agonist ivuxolimab. The receptors stem from an adult with an advanced solid tumor such as melanoma, head and neck, liver or kidney cancer.

This CDR3 reads CASSPRPQETQYF. The CDR3 DNA reads TGTGCCAGCAGCCCCCGCCCCCAAGAGACCCAGTACTTC. The rearrangement joins TRBV11-2 to TRBJ2-5; D gene ambiguous. There are 13 residues in the CDR3. Germline V gene lookup returns CDR1 SGHAT and CDR2 FQNNGV. V dropped 5 bases and J dropped 1 base, with 8 bases sitting between them.

This chain connects TRBV5-6 to TRBJ1-6; D gene unclear. This CDR3 is built from 14 residues. CDR1 is SGHDT, CDR2 YYEEEE, per germline. V lost 4 bases and J lost 5, with 10 bases in between. The CDR3, as DNA: TGTGCCAGCAGCCTCGGCACTAATAATTCACCCCTCCACTTT. Protein sequence: CASSLGTNNSPLHF.

The chain combines TRBV4-2 with TRBJ1-2, with a weak D call TRBD1 (5 bases). The CDR3 runs to 15 residues. Trimming removed 3 bases from V and 5 bases from J, with 16 bases in between. Per the germline V gene, CDR1 is LGHNA and CDR2 is YNFKEQ. In DNA form, the CDR3 reads TGTGCCAGCAGCCAGTTTCCGACAGTAGAGTATGGCTACACCTTC. It specifies CASSQFPTVEYGYTF.

CDR3 nucleotides: TGCGCCAGCAGCTTGAGGCTAGCGGGGGGAAATACAGGCACAGATACGCAGTATTTT. Amino acid sequence: CASSLRLAGGNTGTDTQYF. The gene calls are TRBV5-1 and TRBJ2-3; 11 nucleotides line up with TRBD2. The CDR3 contains 19 residues. V dropped 1 base and J dropped 1; count of bases not matched to a gene: 11. Per germline, CDR1 SGHRS and CDR2 YFSETQ.

The chain joins TRBV5-1 to TRBJ1-1, with 11 bases aligning to TRBD1. The CDR3 is 16 residues long. CDR1 and CDR2 from the germline V gene are SGHRS and YFSETQ. V shed 3 bases, J shed 5 bases, and the junction held 9 bases outside the gene matches. This CDR3 reads CASSSGQGVRRTEAFF. CDR3 nucleotides: TGCGCCAGCAGCTCGGGACAGGGGGTAAGGAGGACTGAAGCTTTCTTT.

This clone was detected only a few times. J is TRBJ2-7 and V is TRBV6-5, with D perhaps matching TRBD1 (5 bases). Germline CDR1 and CDR2: MNHEY and SVGAGI. The CDR3 contains 12 residues. The ends were cut back, 11 bases at V and 4 bases at J, with 15 bases in the middle. The CDR3 spells CAVAQGEYEQYV. The CDR3 DNA reads as TGTGCCGTGGCGCAGGGCGAGTACGAGCAGTACGTC.

CDR3 protein: CASSEQQGSYGYTF. The CDR3 nucleotides read TGTGCCAGCAGCGAGCAACAGGGGAGCTATGGCTACACCTTC. The chain carries TRBV9 and TRBJ1-2; 7 bases align to TRBD1. CDR1 and CDR2 from the germline V gene are SGDLS and YYNGEE. This CDR3 is built from 14 residues. Trimming cost V 3 bases and J 4 bases; bases outside gene matches: 6. Supplemented by reference TRBV9 and TRBJ1-2, the full variable domain reads DSGVTQTPKHLITATGQRVTLRCSPRSGDLSVYWYQQSLDQGLQFLIQYYNGEERAKGNILERFSAQQFPDLHSELNLSSLELGDSALYFCASSEQQGSYGYTFGSGTRLTVV.

The chain recombines TRBV5-6 with TRBJ2-1; D is perhaps TRBD2 (7 bases). Trimming stripped 3 bases from V and 6 bases from J, with 16 bases between. Per the germline V gene, CDR1 is SGHDT and CDR2 is YYEEEE. CDR3 length: 15 residues. CDR3 sequence: CASSSLGGGGNEQFF. CDR3 DNA sequence: TGTGCCAGCAGCTCCCTCGGGGGAGGGGGCAATGAGCAGTTCTTC.

The chain links TRBV7-2 to TRBJ2-7; D is unresolved. The CDR3 is 15 amino acids. Germline V CDR1 and CDR2: SGHTA, FQGNSA. Trimming took off 1 base at V and 9 bases at J, with 19 bases between the two ends. This CDR3 reads CASSLGSARAVVQYV. DNA of the CDR3: TGTGCCAGCAGCTTAGGATCGGCACGGGCGGTCGTGCAGTACGTC.

The chain links TRBV2 to TRBJ2-3; 10 bases fit TRBD2. The CDR3 spans 15 residues. Germline V lookup: CDR1 SNHLY, CDR2 FYNNEI. Trimming took 4 bases from V and 1 from J; bases not matched to a gene: 2. CDR3 DNA: TGTGCCAGCAGTGGTACTAGCGGGGGCACAGATACGCAGTATTTT. Its translation: CASSGTSGGTDTQYF.

The rearrangement joins TRBV11-3 to TRBJ2-2; D unresolved. Trimming shortened V by 0 bases and J by 4 bases, and 6 bases separated the two germline ends. CDR3 length: 14 residues. The germline gives CDR1 SGHNT, CDR2 YENEEA. In DNA form, the CDR3 reads TGTGCCAGCAGCTTAGAATCGAGCACCGGGGAGCTGTTTTTT. Amino acids: CASSLESSTGELFF.

This clone was recorded once. This chain uses TRBV5-1 with TRBJ1-6; tentatively, D is TRBD1 (6 bases). Germline values: CDR1 SGHRS, CDR2 YFSETQ. The V and J ends lost 0 bases and 9 bases respectively, with 13 bases between them. This CDR3 comprises 15 residues. Here the CDR3 reads CASSLAPGEASPLHF. In nucleotides, the CDR3 is TGCGCCAGCAGCTTGGCCCCAGGGGAGGCTTCACCCCTCCACTTT.

The CDR3 DNA is TGTGCCAGCAGCCAAGCCGGGCCCCAGCATTTT. Protein product: CASSQAGPQHF. The rearrangement links TRBV14 to TRBJ1-5; D gene unclear. The V and J ends lost 1 base and 9 bases respectively, with 4 bases between them. The CDR3 is made up of 11 amino acids. In germline, CDR1 is SGHDN, CDR2 FVKESK. The entire variable domain, with the rest obtained from reference TRBV14 and TRBJ1-5, is as follows: EAGVTQFPSHSVIEKGQTVTLRCDPISGHDNLYWYRRVMGKEIKFLLHFVKESKQDESGMPNNRFLAERTGGTYSTLKVQPAELEDSGVYFCASSQAGPQHFGDGTRLSIL.

The CDR3 sequence: CAIRLAGGSYEQYF. DNA for the CDR3: TGTGCCATCCGACTAGCGGGAGGTTCCTACGAGCAGTACTTC. This chain joins TRBV28 and TRBJ2-7; 13 nucleotides align to TRBD2. V shed 10 bases, J shed 1 base, and the junction held 4 bases outside the gene matches. The CDR3 is 14 amino acids. CDR1 is MDHEN and CDR2 is SYDVKM in the germline V gene.

The chain combines TRBV11-2 with TRBJ2-5; 9 nucleotides line up with TRBD2. V shed 0 bases, J shed 5 bases, and the junction held 13 bases outside the gene matches. The length of the CDR3 is 18 residues. Germline V CDR1 and CDR2: SGHAT, FQNNGV. Here the CDR3 DNA reads TGTGCCAGCAGCTTAGATCGAGGCGGGGGGGCTCTGCTGGAGACCCAGTACTTC. Its protein product is CASSLDRGGGALLETQYF.

The V call is TRBV7-3, the J call TRBJ1-1; 7 nucleotides match TRBD1. V was clipped by 2 bases and J by 1 base; unmatched bases: 7. Germline CDR1 SGHTA, CDR2 FQGTGA. CDR3 length: 16 amino acids. For the CDR3, the DNA is TGTGCCAGCAGCTTAGCGGGGACAGTTACGAACACTGAAGCTTTCTTT. Protein product: CASSLAGTVTNTEAFF.

The chain recombines TRBV7-9 with TRBJ2-3; D not certain. The CDR3 has 13 amino acids. Trimming left V 6 bases short and J 4 bases short, with 11 bases between. Looked up from germline, CDR1 is SEHNR and CDR2 is FQNEAQ (reference sequence). CDR3 in DNA: TGTGCCAGCAGGCCCCCTCCGGCAGATACGCAGTATTTT. Protein product: CASRPPPADTQYF.

The chain couples TRBV6-5 to TRBJ2-7; D unclear. The V end was cut by 7 bases, the J end by 4 bases, with 14 bases between. CDR1 is MNHEY, CDR2 SVGAGI, per germline. This CDR3 has 13 amino acids. The CDR3 reads CASTKGTSYEQYF. The CDR3 nucleotides read TGTGCCAGCACCAAGGGCACCTCGTACGAGCAGTACTTC.

This chain uses TRBV11-1 with TRBJ2-3; 8 bases align to TRBD1. The CDR3 contains 16 residues. Germline loops: CDR1 SGHAT, CDR2 FQDESV (reference sequence). J lost 4 bases, V lost 1 base, and 7 bases had no gene match. The CDR3, as DNA: TGTGCCAGCAGCTTAGGACAGGGGATGATGTCAGATACGCAGTATTTT. Translating it yields CASSLGQGMMSDTQYF. Full variable domain (outside the CDR3, taken from reference TRBV11-1 and TRBJ2-3): EAEVAQSPRYKITEKSQAVAFWCDPISGHATLYWYRQILGQGPELLVQFQDESVVDDSQLPKDRFSAERLKGVDSTLKIQPAELGDSAMYLCASSLGQGMMSDTQYFGPGTRLTVL.

This CDR3 is CASSYLWTLDGYTF. DNA of the CDR3: TGTGCCAGCAGTTACCTATGGACGTTGGATGGCTACACCTTC. V is TRBV2 and J is TRBJ1-2; D remains ambiguous. This CDR3 has 14 residues. Trimming took 5 bases from V and 6 from J, leaving 16 bases between them. Germline loops: CDR1 SNHLY, CDR2 FYNNEI.

This clone was counted between two and nine times. This chain links TRBV7-3 with TRBJ1-6, with D unclear. V gave up 4 bases and J gave up 9 bases, with 10 bases separating them. Germline CDR1 and CDR2: SGHTA and FQGTGA. This CDR3 spans 13 amino acids. CDR3 protein: CASSYGPTSPLHF. CDR3 in DNA: TGTGCCAGCAGCTATGGACCTACTTCACCCCTCCACTTT.

The gene calls are TRBV27 and TRBJ2-2; TRBD2 agrees at 7 bases. CDR1 MNHEY and CDR2 SMNVEV come from the germline V gene (reference sequence). Trimming at V came to 6 bases and at J to 4 bases, leaving 17 bases not matched to a gene. CDR3 length: 18 residues. The CDR3 spells CASSKDGFLSGRTGELFF. As DNA, the CDR3 is TGTGCCAGCAGCAAAGACGGGTTCCTTAGCGGGCGCACCGGGGAGCTGTTTTTT.

This chain links TRBV30 with TRBJ1-1; possible D gene TRBD1, 5 bases. The germline gives CDR1 GTSNPN, CDR2 SVGIG (reference sequence). This CDR3 comprises 11 residues. Trimming pared 7 bases from V and 1 base from J, leaving 7 bases between. The CDR3 region is CAYGGNTEAFF. CDR3 in DNA: TGTGCCTACGGGGGGAACACTGAAGCTTTCTTT.

This rearrangement joins TRBV14 to TRBJ2-5; 9 bases fit TRBD2. Trimming took 4 bases from V and 1 from J; bases not matched to a gene: 7. This CDR3 region has 16 residues. The germline gives CDR1 SGHDN, CDR2 FVKESK. The DNA of the CDR3 is TGTGCCAGCAGCCGGAGACTAGCGGACCTCCAAGAGACCCAGTACTTC. The encoded protein is CASSRRLADLQETQYF.

The chain recombines TRBV27 with TRBJ2-7, with a possible D match to TRBD1 (5 bases). Trimming pared 3 bases from V and 2 bases from J, leaving 11 bases between. CDR3 length: 14 amino acids. Germline-derived CDR1 and CDR2 are MNHEY and SMNVEV (reference sequence). The CDR3 here is CASSFHATAYEQYF. In nucleotides, the CDR3 is TGTGCCAGCAGTTTCCACGCGACAGCCTACGAGCAGTACTTC.

This chain connects TRBV7-2 to TRBJ1-1, with a weak D call TRBD1 (5 bases). The CDR3 sequence is 15 residues long. Germline CDR1 SGHTA, CDR2 FQGNSA. Trimming removed 3 bases from V and 0 bases from J, with 11 bases in between. As DNA, the CDR3 is TGTGCCAGCAGCTTTTCACGGGGCCTGAACACTGAAGCTTTCTTT. Its protein product is CASSFSRGLNTEAFF.

The chain recombines TRBV18 with TRBJ2-5; D remains unclear. Trimming left V 3 bases short and J 2 bases short, with 10 bases between. Germline CDR1 KGHSH, CDR2 LQKENI. The CDR3 totals 14 residues. The CDR3 loop is CASSPRTPQETQYF. In nucleotides, the CDR3 is TGTGCCAGCTCACCGCGAACTCCGCAAGAGACCCAGTACTTC. Based on the CDR3 plus reference TRBV18 and TRBJ2-5, the full variable domain is NAGVMQNPRHLVRRRGQEARLRCSPMKGHSHVYWYRQLPEEGLKFMVYLQKENIIDESGMPKERFSAEFPKEGPSILRIQQVVRGDSAAYFCASSPRTPQETQYFGPGTRLLVL.

The gene calls are TRBV6-5 and TRBJ2-7; 10 nucleotides align to TRBD2. The ends lost 5 bases at V and 11 bases at J; junction bases unmatched: 6. The CDR3 has 12 residues. Germline V gene data show CDR1 as MNHEY and CDR2 as SVGAGI. The CDR3 here is CASSRTSGTKYF. The DNA for the CDR3 is TGTGCCAGCAGTCGGACTAGCGGTACCAAGTACTTC.

The chain links TRBV11-3 to TRBJ2-1; D might be TRBD2 (6 bases). Germline CDR1 reads SGHNT; CDR2 reads YENEEA. The CDR3 is 15 amino acids. With 3 bases removed from V and 0 bases from J, the gap between germline ends came to 9 bases. CDR3 in DNA: TGTGCCAGCAGCTTGCGGGATGGCTCCTACAATGAGCAGTTCTTC. The encoded protein is CASSLRDGSYNEQFF.

The chain is built from TRBV30 and TRBJ2-7; unclear D gene. Trimming stripped 0 bases from V and 2 bases from J, with 8 bases between. The CDR3 is 13 amino acids. Germline V gene lookup returns CDR1 GTSNPN and CDR2 SVGIG (reference sequence). CDR3 sequence reads: CAWSVGVTYEQYF. The DNA of the CDR3 is TGTGCCTGGAGTGTAGGAGTTACCTACGAGCAGTACTTC.

This clone was picked up one time. J is TRBJ1-4 and V is TRBV2, with D possibly being TRBD1 (5 bases). The V and J ends lost 4 bases and 4 bases respectively, with 10 bases between them. Germline assignment: CDR1 SNHLY and CDR2 FYNNEI. This CDR3 contains 14 residues. CDR3 sequence reads: CASSANGGNEKLFF. The CDR3 region has the DNA TGTGCCAGCAGTGCGAACGGGGGTAATGAAAAACTGTTTTTT.